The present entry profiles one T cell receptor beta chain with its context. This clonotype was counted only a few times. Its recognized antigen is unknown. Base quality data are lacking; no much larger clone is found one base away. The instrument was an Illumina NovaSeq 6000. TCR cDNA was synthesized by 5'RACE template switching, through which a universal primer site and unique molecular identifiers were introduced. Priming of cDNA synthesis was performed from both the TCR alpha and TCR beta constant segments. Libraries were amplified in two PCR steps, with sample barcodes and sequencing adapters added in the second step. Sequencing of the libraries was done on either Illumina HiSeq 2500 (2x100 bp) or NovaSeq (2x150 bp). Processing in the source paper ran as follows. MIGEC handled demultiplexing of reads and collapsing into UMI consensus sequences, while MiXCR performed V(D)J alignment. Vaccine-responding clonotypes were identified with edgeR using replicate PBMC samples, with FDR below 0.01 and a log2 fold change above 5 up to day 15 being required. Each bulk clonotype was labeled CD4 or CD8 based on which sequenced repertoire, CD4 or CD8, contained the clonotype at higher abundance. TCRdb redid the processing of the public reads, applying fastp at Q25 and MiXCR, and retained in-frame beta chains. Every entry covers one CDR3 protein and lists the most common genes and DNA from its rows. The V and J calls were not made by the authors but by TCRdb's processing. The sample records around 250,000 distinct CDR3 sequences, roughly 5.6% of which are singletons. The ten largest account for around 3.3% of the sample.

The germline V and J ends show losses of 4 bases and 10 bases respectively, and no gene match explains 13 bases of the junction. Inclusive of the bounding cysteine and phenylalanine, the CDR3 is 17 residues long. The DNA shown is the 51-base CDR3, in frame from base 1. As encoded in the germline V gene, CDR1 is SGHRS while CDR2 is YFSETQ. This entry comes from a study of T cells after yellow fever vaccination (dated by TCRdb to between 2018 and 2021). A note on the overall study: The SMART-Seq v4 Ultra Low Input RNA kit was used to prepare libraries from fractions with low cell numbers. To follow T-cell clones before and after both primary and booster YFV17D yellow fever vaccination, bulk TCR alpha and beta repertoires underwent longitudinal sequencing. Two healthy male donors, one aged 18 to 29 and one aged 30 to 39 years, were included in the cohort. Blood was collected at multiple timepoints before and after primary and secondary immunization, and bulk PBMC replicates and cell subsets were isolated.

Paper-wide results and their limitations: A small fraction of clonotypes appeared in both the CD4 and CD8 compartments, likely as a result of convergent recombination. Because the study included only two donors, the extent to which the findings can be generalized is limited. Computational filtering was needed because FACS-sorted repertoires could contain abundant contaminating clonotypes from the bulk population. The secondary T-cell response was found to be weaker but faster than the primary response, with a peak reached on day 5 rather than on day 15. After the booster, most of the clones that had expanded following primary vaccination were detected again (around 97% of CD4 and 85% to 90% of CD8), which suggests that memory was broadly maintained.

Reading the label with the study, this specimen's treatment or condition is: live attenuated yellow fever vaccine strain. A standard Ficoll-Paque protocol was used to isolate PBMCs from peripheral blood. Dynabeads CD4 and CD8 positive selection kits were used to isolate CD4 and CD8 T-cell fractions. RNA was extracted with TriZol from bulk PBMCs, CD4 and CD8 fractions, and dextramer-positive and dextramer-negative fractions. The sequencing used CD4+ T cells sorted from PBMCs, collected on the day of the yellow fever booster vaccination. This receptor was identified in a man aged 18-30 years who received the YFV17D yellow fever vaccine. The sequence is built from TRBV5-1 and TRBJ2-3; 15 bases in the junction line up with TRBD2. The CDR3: CASSPLGLAGGPGAQYF. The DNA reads TGCGCCAGCAGCCCCCTGGGACTAGCGGGGGGTCCCGGAGCGCAGTATTTT. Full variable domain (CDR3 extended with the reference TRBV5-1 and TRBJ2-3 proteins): KAGVTQTPRYLIKTRGQQVTLSCSPISGHRSVSWYQQTPGQGLQFLFEYFSETQRNKGNFPGRFSGRQFSNSRSEMNVSTLELGDSALYLCASSPLGLAGGPGAQYFGPGTRLTVL.